Following are 32 T cell receptor beta chains from one sample sequenced in a study of shared clonotypes between healthy human individuals. The assay was immunoSEQ multiplex PCR, and TCRdb's table has in-frame clones only and misses some. The data show nearly 750,000 clones, just under 75% seen once. Sequenced input: memory CD4+ T cells sorted from blood. Subset denoted: CD45RA-negative fraction. The origin of the receptors is a woman aged 25 to 39 in good health.

The chain recombines TRBV18 with TRBJ1-4, with D possibly TRBD1 on 6 matching bases. The V gene lost 2 bases and the J gene lost 4 bases, with 8 bases spanning the gap. CDR3 length: 14 amino acids. Germline CDR1 is KGHSH and CDR2 is LQKENI. CDR3 amino acids: CASSPDRFNEKLFF. CDR3 in DNA: TGTGCCAGCTCACCAGACAGGTTTAATGAAAAACTGTTTTTT.

The chain uses TRBV5-1 and TRBJ2-5; TRBD2 matches 9 bases. The ends lost 4 bases at V and 7 bases at J; junction bases unmatched: 8. Looked up from germline, CDR1 is SGHRS and CDR2 is YFSETQ. The CDR3 contains 14 residues. The DNA for the CDR3 is TGCGCCAGCAGCCTAGTAGCGGGAGAACGGACCCAGTACTTC. Amino acids: CASSLVAGERTQYF.

The chain has TRBV6-1 and TRBJ1-5; D ambiguous. Germline CDR1 and CDR2: MNHNS and SASEGT. This CDR3 comprises 15 residues. The V end was cut by 2 bases, the J end by 2 bases, with 10 bases between. Written as DNA, the CDR3 is TGTGCCAGCAGTGAACAGGTCGCTGGCAATCAGCCCCAGCATTTT. Its protein product is CASSEQVAGNQPQHF.

This clone occurred a few times. V gene TRBV11-2 combines with J gene TRBJ1-2, with 7 bases that match TRBD1. After removal of 6 bases from V and 4 bases from J, the junction contained 14 bases not matched to a gene. The germline CDR1 and CDR2 sequences are SGHAT and FQNNGV. This CDR3 contains 16 residues. This CDR3 is CASRPSGTDIFYGYTF. The DNA for the CDR3 is TGTGCCAGCAGACCTTCCGGGACAGACATATTCTATGGCTACACCTTC.

The chain recombines TRBV6-1 with TRBJ1-4; TRBD1 agrees at 7 bases. The junction had 10 bases not matched to a gene; V was cut back by 7 bases and J by 5 bases. This CDR3 spans 15 amino acids. Germline loops: CDR1 MNHNS, CDR2 SASEGT. The CDR3, as DNA: TGTGCCAGCAAGGGTTCCGGGACAGTGAATGAAAAACTGTTTTTT. It specifies CASKGSGTVNEKLFF.

This clone was recorded once. The germline gene is not matched at one end of the junction; a read error may be the cause. This chain uses TRBV5-3 with TRBJ2-7; D gene uncertain. TRBV5-3 is an ORF, with its function uncertain. This CDR3 contains 14 residues. The CDR3 DNA follows: TGTGCCAGCAGCTTGGTGGGCAGCTCCTACGAGCAGTACTTC. Translated: CASSLVGSSYEQYF.

The V gene is TRBV2, the J gene TRBJ2-3; 16 nucleotides line up with TRBD2. The trim removed 5 bases at V and 9 bases at J, leaving 8 bases unmatched. CDR3 size: 16 residues. Germline CDR1 is SNHLY and CDR2 is FYNNEI. CDR3 amino acids: CASSPGLAGGLQTQYF. The CDR3 coding sequence is TGTGCCAGCAGTCCGGGACTAGCGGGAGGGCTGCAGACGCAGTATTTT.

The chain is built from TRBV27 and TRBJ2-1; possibly TRBD2 for D (7 bases). The germline gives CDR1 MNHEY, CDR2 SMNVEV (reference sequence). V was trimmed by 7 bases and J by 2 bases, leaving 18 bases between them. The CDR3 runs 16 residues. The CDR3 sequence: CASTLLGGRAYNEQFF. The CDR3 DNA follows: TGTGCCAGCACCCTCCTAGGGGGGAGGGCCTACAATGAGCAGTTCTTC.

The CDR3 reads CASSGQEYEKLFF. CDR3 sequence (DNA): TGTGCCAGCAGTGGTCAGGAATATGAAAAACTGTTTTTT. The chain couples TRBV2 to TRBJ1-4; D call uncertain. The V and J ends lost 4 bases and 6 bases respectively, with 9 bases between them. CDR1 and CDR2 (germline): SNHLY, FYNNEI. The CDR3 has 13 amino acids. Drawing the rest from reference TRBV2 and TRBJ1-4, the complete variable domain is EPEVTQTPSHQVTQMGQEVILRCVPISNHLYFYWYRQILGQKVEFLVSFYNNEISEKSEIFDDQFSVERPDGSNFTLKIRSTKLEDSAMYFCASSGQEYEKLFFGSGTQLSVL.

V is TRBV6-6 and J is TRBJ2-2; 8 bases map to TRBD1. From germline, CDR1 is MNHNY and CDR2 SVGAGI (reference sequence). The CDR3 covers 14 residues. J was trimmed by 4 bases and V by 5 bases; bases with no gene match: 3. Here the CDR3 DNA reads TGTGCCAGCAGTACCGGGACAGGCACCGGGGAGCTGTTTTTT. Its protein product is CASSTGTGTGELFF.

V usage is TRBV7-3 and J usage is TRBJ2-1; no reliable D call. In germline, CDR1 is SGHTA, CDR2 FQGTGA. CDR3 size: 13 residues. V was trimmed by 5 bases and J by 4 bases, leaving 9 bases between them. For the CDR3, the DNA is TGTGCCAGCAGCCCCGCTGTTTACAATGAGCAGTTCTTC. Translating gives CASSPAVYNEQFF.

This clone was found many times. The chain combines TRBV27 with TRBJ2-5; 8 nucleotides agree with TRBD1. V shed 5 bases and J 5 bases; nucleotides not matched to a gene: 13. Per the germline V gene, CDR1 is MNHEY and CDR2 is SMNVEV (reference sequence). The CDR3 runs 16 residues. Written as DNA, the CDR3 is TGTGCCAGCAGTCTACTACGGGACAGGAATGGGGAGACCCAGTACTTC. Encoded protein: CASSLLRDRNGETQYF.

As to this clone: Other nucleotide sequences from this sample produce the same CDR3. V gene TRBV6-1 combines with J gene TRBJ2-7; perhaps TRBD1 as D (6 bases). V lost 4 bases to trimming and J lost 4 bases, with 8 bases between them. The CDR3 is made up of 12 amino acids. Germline lookup yields CDR1 MNHNS and CDR2 SASEGT. Here the CDR3 reads CASSATGYEQYF. The CDR3 DNA follows: TGTGCCAGCAGTGCGACAGGTTACGAGCAGTACTTC.

The chain links TRBV23-1 to TRBJ2-7; D is perhaps TRBD1 (5 bases). TRBV23-1 is designated an ORF whose function remains uncertain. Between the trimmed V and J ends, which lost 2 bases and 0 bases, there was a span of 14 bases. The CDR3 runs to 16 residues. The CDR3 nucleotides are TGCGCCAGCAGTCAAATCCCCGGACATCCCTCCTACGAGCAGTACTTC. Its protein product is CASSQIPGHPSYEQYF.

This chain joins TRBV9 and TRBJ2-5; no reliable D call. Deletions cut 0 bases from V and 2 bases from J, with 8 bases between. The CDR3 is made up of 14 amino acids. Germline values: CDR1 SGDLS, CDR2 YYNGEE. The CDR3, as DNA: TGTGCCAGCAGCGTAGCTGCTCAGCAAGAGACCCAGTACTTC. Translation: CASSVAAQQETQYF.

This sequence joins TRBV29-1 and TRBJ1-4, with 8 positions matching TRBD1. The CDR3 length is 11 residues. V lost 3 bases and J lost 11; bases outside the gene matches: 2. Germline lookup yields CDR1 SQVTM and CDR2 ANQGSEA. CDR3 region: CSVDSGGKLFF. CDR3 nucleotide sequence: TGCAGCGTTGATTCAGGGGGCAAACTGTTTTTT.

V gene TRBV6-4 combines with J gene TRBJ1-2, with D possibly matching TRBD1 (5 bases). Germline CDR1 is MRHNA and CDR2 is SNTAGT. CDR3 length equals 15 residues. Trimming pared 0 bases from V and 6 bases from J, leaving 14 bases between. CDR3 coding DNA: TGTGCCAGCAGTGACTCAGGGACGTCGGACCATGGCTACACCTTC. Its translation: CASSDSGTSDHGYTF.

V and J are TRBV27 and TRBJ2-7; no definite D call. CDR1 is MNHEY, CDR2 SMNVEV, per germline (reference sequence). The germline V and J ends were trimmed by 6 bases and 5 bases, with 17 bases remaining between them. This CDR3 is built from 14 residues. CDR3 in amino acids: CASSSPASPHEQYF. CDR3 nucleotides: TGTGCCAGCAGCTCCCCAGCATCCCCCCACGAGCAGTACTTC.

This chain uses TRBV7-2 with TRBJ2-1; 7 bases map to TRBD2. Germline CDR1 SGHTA, CDR2 FQGNSA. The CDR3 totals 15 residues. The J segment lost 8 bases and the V segment lost 0 bases, leaving 7 bases of the junction unmatched. The CDR3 DNA reads TGTGCCAGCAGCTTAGCCGGGACTACCTCCCATGAGCAGTTCTTC. Translation gives CASSLAGTTSHEQFF.

This chain connects TRBV2 to TRBJ2-7; D is undetermined. This CDR3 is built from 14 residues. V was shortened by 2 bases and J by 2 bases, with 10 bases between the two germline ends. Germline CDR1 is SNHLY and CDR2 is FYNNEI. Here the CDR3 DNA reads TGTGCCAGCAGTGAATCGGTCCCCACCTACGAGCAGTACTTC. This codes for CASSESVPTYEQYF.

The rearrangement links TRBV29-1 to TRBJ2-7; 12 bases are a match to TRBD1. J was trimmed by 7 bases and V by 6 bases; bases with no gene match: 16. The V gene's germline CDR1 is SQVTM and CDR2 ANQGSEA. The CDR3 totals 16 residues. CDR3 sequence: CSVAGDRRDRGHEQYF. The DNA of the CDR3 is TGCAGCGTAGCTGGGGATCGGCGGGACAGGGGGCATGAGCAGTACTTC.

V and J are TRBV11-2 and TRBJ2-2, with TRBD1 matching 8 bases. There are 15 residues in the CDR3. In germline, CDR1 is SGHAT, CDR2 FQNNGV. Trimming at V came to 1 base and at J to 5 bases, leaving 3 bases not matched to a gene. CDR3 in DNA: TGTGCCAGCAGCTTAGTCAGGGGGCGGACCGGGGAGCTGTTTTTT. Protein: CASSLVRGRTGELFF.

This clone has a single count. The chain couples TRBV2 to TRBJ1-6; maybe TRBD1 (5 bases). This CDR3 has 14 residues. V gave up 3 bases and J gave up 4 bases, with 7 bases separating them. Germline-derived CDR1 and CDR2 are SNHLY and FYNNEI. This CDR3 reads CASSDKGYNSPLHF. CDR3 nucleotides: TGTGCCAGCAGTGACAAGGGGTATAATTCACCCCTCCACTTT.

The V and J genes are TRBV5-1 and TRBJ1-2, with 11 bases matching TRBD1. The germline CDR1 and CDR2 sequences are SGHRS and YFSETQ. The CDR3 contains 14 residues. The ends lost 4 bases at V and 3 bases at J; junction bases unmatched: 2. The CDR3 DNA follows: TGCGCCAGCAGCCGGGACAGGGGGGACTATGGCTACACCTTC. Its translation is CASSRDRGDYGYTF.

The chain uses TRBV19 and TRBJ2-1; 10 bases align to TRBD2. V lost 5 bases to trimming and J lost 8 bases; unmatched junction nucleotides: 9. Germline V gives CDR1 LNHDA, CDR2 SQIVND (reference sequence). There are 15 residues in the CDR3. The DNA for the CDR3 is TGTGCCAGTAGTTCCCTAGCGGGAGTTTGGGATGAGCAGTTCTTC. Its protein is CASSSLAGVWDEQFF.

The chain carries TRBV7-9 and TRBJ2-5, with 8 bases matching TRBD1. The CDR3 loop spans 13 amino acids. After removal of 6 bases from V and 4 bases from J, the junction contained 4 bases not matched to a gene. The germline CDR1 and CDR2 sequences are SEHNR and FQNEAQ (reference sequence). The CDR3 loop is CASRTQGGETQYF. The CDR3 coding sequence is TGTGCCAGCAGGACACAGGGGGGAGAGACCCAGTACTTC.

This clone was seen a single time. CDR3: CASSLGGRYGYTF. The DNA for the CDR3 is TGCGCCAGCAGCTTGGGAGGGAGGTATGGCTACACCTTC. V usage is TRBV5-1 and J usage is TRBJ1-2; D call uncertain. Trimming pared 0 bases from V and 5 bases from J, leaving 8 bases between. This CDR3 contains 13 residues. CDR1 SGHRS and CDR2 YFSETQ come from the germline V gene.

This clone has only one observation. The sample carries other DNA sequences with the same CDR3. V is TRBV6-4 and J is TRBJ2-1, with 11 bases fitting TRBD2. Germline values: CDR1 MRHNA, CDR2 SNTAGT. The V gene end was trimmed by 3 bases and the J gene end by 7 bases; junction bases not matched to a gene: 2. The length of the CDR3 is 14 residues. DNA for the CDR3: TGTGCCAGCAGTGATGGGACTAGCGGAAATGAGCAGTTCTTC. Its translation: CASSDGTSGNEQFF.

This clone was detected ten times or more. One end of the junction is discordant with germline, which a read error may explain. The V gene is TRBV2, the J gene TRBJ1-1, with a weak D call TRBD1 (5 bases). This CDR3 has 12 amino acids. Germline V gene lookup returns CDR1 SNHLY and CDR2 FYNNEI. CDR3 region: CASTPEKGLYIF. The CDR3 nucleotides are TGTGCCAGCACCCCAGAGAAGGGGCTCTACATCTTT. The complete variable domain, with remaining parts taken from reference TRBV2 and TRBJ1-1, reads EPEVTQTPSHQVTQMGQEVILRCVPISNHLYFYWYRQILGQKVEFLVSFYNNEISEKSEIFDDQFSVERPDGSNFTLKIRSTKLEDSAMYFCASTPEKGLYIFGQGTRLTVV.

This clone was counted only a few times. The V gene is TRBV21-1, the J gene TRBJ2-7. TRBV21-1 is a known pseudogene. This CDR3 is built from 17 residues. The CDR3, as DNA: TGTGCCAGCAGCAAAGTGGCCACATTAAGGGTTCCCTACGAGCAGTACTTC. Translation: CASSKVATLRVPYEQYF.

This chain's CDR3 is CASSTGLAGYNEQFF. The CDR3 DNA is TGTGCCAGCAGCACGGGACTAGCGGGGTACAATGAGCAGTTCTTC. This sequence joins TRBV6-1 and TRBJ2-1; 13 bases match TRBD2. The CDR3 has 15 residues. Germline loops: CDR1 MNHNS, CDR2 SASEGT. Trimming removed 6 bases from V and 4 bases from J; junction bases left unmatched: 3.

V gene TRBV4-1 combines with J gene TRBJ2-5; 8 bases are a match to TRBD2. The end of the DNA fits TRBJ2-7 better, so the J call may be wrong. The CDR3 covers 15 residues. CDR1 is MGHRA, CDR2 YSYEKL, per germline. The CDR3 DNA follows: TGCGCCAGCAGCCAAGCGGGAGGGAATTCCTACGAGCAGTACTTC. Amino acids: CASSQAGGNSYEQYF.